This T cell receptor (beta chain) comes out of a study of T cell responses to AZD1222 COVID-19 vaccine. Notes on the study in general: AZD1222 recipients seropositive at baseline numbered only 5 or 6. Clonal diversity was possibly underestimated; the donors were predominantly white British and more often female. Of spike-specific TCRs, nearly half reportedly target regions left unmutated in variants.

The germline CDR1 and CDR2 sequences are SGHRS and YFSETQ. The CDR3 sequence is 14 residues long. V lost 4 bases, J lost 4 bases, and 5 bases stayed unmatched. The repertoire was sequenced with immunoSEQ multiplex PCR; TCRdb's copy has only in-frame clones and lacks some. The profile covers 100,000 or so clones, with more than 85% appearing a single time and roughly 1.1% taken by the ten largest. Note on this clone: The antigen is undetermined.

The specimen was peripheral blood, collected on day 0 of AZD1222 vaccination. This chain uses TRBV5-1 with TRBJ2-1; 7 bases map to TRBD1. This TCR came from an adult in good health. DNA for the CDR3: TGCGCCAGCAGCCCCGGACAGGTATACAATGAGCAGTTCTTC. Protein: CASSPGQVYNEQFF. The variable domain in full, with the rest retrieved from reference TRBV5-1 and TRBJ2-1, is KAGVTQTPRYLIKTRGQQVTLSCSPISGHRSVSWYQQTPGQGLQFLFEYFSETQRNKGNFPGRFSGRQFSNSRSEMNVSTLELGDSALYLCASSPGQVYNEQFFGPGTRLTVL.